Included here is one TCR beta chain sequence, with context. These data belong to a study of blood T cell repertoires in COVID-19. Study details: Italy, Spain and the United States were the sources of the convalescent and acute COVID-19 samples. From T cells, B-cell-depleted T cells, or PBMCs came the material, which was cDNA or gDNA.

Authors' data handling: It was from reference gene primer amplification that nucleated cell counts were estimated. Assay: immunoSEQ multiplex PCR; the TCRdb copy retains only in-frame clones and omits some. V, J and clone size derive from that table, while D and trimming were established from the DNA sequence. The sample lists roughly 86,000 clones, 85% occurring once. CDR3 length: 16 amino acids. J lost 1 base, V lost 2 bases, and 5 bases had no gene match. The V gene's germline CDR1 is MNHEY and CDR2 SVGAGI. This clonotype was obtained from a man aged 50 or older with acute or convalescent COVID-19. This rearrangement joins TRBV6-5 to TRBJ1-2; 9 positions match TRBD1. Sequencing used peripheral blood. CDR3: CASSYAGTGNNYGYTF. CDR3 nucleotide sequence: TGTGCCAGCAGTTACGCTGGGACAGGGAATAACTATGGCTACACCTTC.